This record covers a single T cell receptor (beta chain). Its antigen remains undetermined. Base qualities were left out, and no much larger clone turns up one base away. TCRbeta CDR3 regions were amplified from genomic DNA using the immunoSEQ Assay, a bias-controlled multiplex PCR. Under the source paper's analysis protocol: The number of nucleated cells in each sample was estimated from the amplification of reference gene primers within the assay. To quantify the absolute abundance of each unique TCRbeta CDR3 rearrangement, sequence reads were collapsed and filtered. For each sample, productive Simpson clonality was calculated as the square root of Simpson's diversity index over productive rearrangements. This immuneACCESS table, as held by TCRdb, lists in-frame sequences with V and J called but not all clones. Of the missing ones, under half trace to an unresolved V gene in checked studies; the others have no known cause. Clone size and V and J calls were adopted from that table, with D and trimming inferred from the DNA. In this sample the table shows fewer than 250,000 clones, about 89% of which occur a single time. The ten biggest clones cover around 1.5% of the sample.

These data originate in a study of blood T cell repertoires in COVID-19 (dated by TCRdb to the early 2020s). Describing the broader study: Collaborator samples came from the United States, Italy and Spain and covered acute and convalescent phases of COVID-19. The prospective study material was composed of cDNA or gDNA derived from T cells, B-cell-depleted T cells, or PBMCs. The dataset comprised deeply sampled blood TCRbeta repertoires from subjects exposed to, actively infected with, or recovered from COVID-19. The repertoires were made available in a free public database intended to serve as a resource for research on the immune response to SARS-CoV-2. Samples were obtained from the ongoing ImmuneRACE study (first 160 participants) and from about 1,300 subjects provided by 6 global collaborators. The sample metadata nearly always contained a de-identified subject ID, COVID-19 status, age in years and sex. Where available, HLA class I and class II types were obtained from metadata supplied by the sample provider rather than from assay-based typing. Study-level results and caveats: The amount of clinical and demographic metadata varied by source and participant and was provided uncurated.

Measured from the cysteine to the phenylalanine, the CDR3 is 16 residues long. Only CDR3 DNA remains: 48 bases, in frame from the first base. Unmatched junction bases come to 1, with V trimmed by 4 bases and J by 0 bases. As encoded in the germline V gene, CDR1 is ENHRY while CDR2 is SYGVKD. Another Seattle source contributed samples from volunteer blood donors who had recovered from COVID-19. Whole blood was collected in K2EDTA tubes by collaborating institutions according to the institutions' own protocols. For TCRbeta analysis, collaborator samples were shipped as frozen whole blood, as isolated PBMCs, or as DNA extracted from either sample type.

Sequencing was carried out using peripheral blood. The receptor was isolated from a woman in her sixties or seventies who had recovered from COVID-19. The chain joins TRBV10-3 to TRBJ2-7, with 15 bases aligning to TRBD2. The CDR3 here reads CAISGTSGGGSYEQYF. In nucleotides, the sequence is TGTGCCATCAGTGGGACTAGCGGGGGGGGCTCCTACGAGCAGTACTTC.